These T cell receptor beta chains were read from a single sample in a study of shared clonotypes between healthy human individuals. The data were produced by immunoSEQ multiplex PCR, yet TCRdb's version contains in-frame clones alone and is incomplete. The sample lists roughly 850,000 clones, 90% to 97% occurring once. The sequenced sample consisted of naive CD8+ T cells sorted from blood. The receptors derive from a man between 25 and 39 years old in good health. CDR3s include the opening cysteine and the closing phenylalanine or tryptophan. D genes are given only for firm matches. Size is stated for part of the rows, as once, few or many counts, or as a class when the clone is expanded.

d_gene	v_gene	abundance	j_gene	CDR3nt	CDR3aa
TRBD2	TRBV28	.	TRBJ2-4	TGTACCAGCAGAGCGAGGGGACTAGCGGGAGTAAGAGCCAAAAACATTCAGTACTTC	CTSRARGLAGVRAKNIQYF
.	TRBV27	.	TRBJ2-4	TGTGCCAGCAGTTTCGGGGACTTCCCTCCGTACAACATTCAGTACTTC	CASSFGDFPPYNIQYF
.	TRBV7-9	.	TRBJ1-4	TGTGCCAGCAGCTTATTAGAGGCCCTTAATGAAAAACTGTTTTTT	CASSLLEALNEKLFF
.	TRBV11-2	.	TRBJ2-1	TGTGCCAGCAGCTTAGTTGTCTCCTACAATGAGCAGTTCTTC	CASSLVVSYNEQFF
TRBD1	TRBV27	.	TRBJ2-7	TGTGCCAGCAGTTTATCCCATGCGACAGGGCCCTCCTACGAGCAGTACTTC	CASSLSHATGPSYEQYF
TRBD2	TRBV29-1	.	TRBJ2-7	TGCAGCGTTGAGCTAGCGGGAGGGTACGAGCAGTACTTC	CSVELAGGYEQYF
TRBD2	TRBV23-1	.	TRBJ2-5	TGCGCCAGCAGTCAACGTACTAGCGGGAAAAACCAAGAGACCCAGTACTTC	CASSQRTSGKNQETQYF
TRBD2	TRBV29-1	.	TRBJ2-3	TGCAGCGTTGAAGATCTGACTAGCGGTCTGTGGGCCACAGATACGCAGTATTTT	CSVEDLTSGLWATDTQYF
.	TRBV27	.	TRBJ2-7	TGTGCCAGCAATCCGGGCGGGCGCGGCTACGAGCAGTACTTC	CASNPGGRGYEQYF
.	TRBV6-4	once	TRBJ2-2	TGTGCCAGCAGTGAAGGGTTTTACGCGAACACCGGGGAGCTGTTTTTT	CASSEGFYANTGELFF
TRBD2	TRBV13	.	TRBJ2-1	TGTGCCAGCAGCTTTGGCGGGAGGAATGAGCAGTTCTTC	CASSFGGRNEQFF
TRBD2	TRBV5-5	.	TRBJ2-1	TGTGCCAGCAGCTTGGGATCGGGACTAGCGGGAGACGGGAATGAGCAGTTCTTC	CASSLGSGLAGDGNEQFF
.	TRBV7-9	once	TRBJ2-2	TGTGCCAGCAGCTTAGAGTCTCGGGAGCTGTTTTTT	CASSLESRELFF
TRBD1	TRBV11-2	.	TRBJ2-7	TGTGCCAGCAGCATCGGGACAGAAGCCTACGAGCAGTACTTC	CASSIGTEAYEQYF
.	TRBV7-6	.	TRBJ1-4	TGTGCCAGCAGCTTAAGGTTGGACAGTGGAGAAAAACTGTTTTTT	CASSLRLDSGEKLFF
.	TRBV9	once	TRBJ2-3	TGTGCCAGCAGCCTCTTACTAGGAGGGTTATATACGCAGTATTTT	CASSLLLGGLYTQYF
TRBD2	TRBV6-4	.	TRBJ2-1	TGTGCCAGCAGTGACTCGGTAGTAGCGGGCCACAATGAGCAGTTCTTC	CASSDSVVAGHNEQFF
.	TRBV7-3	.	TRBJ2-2	TGTGCCAGCAGCCCCCCCGGAGCGAACACCGGGGAGCTGTTTTTT	CASSPPGANTGELFF
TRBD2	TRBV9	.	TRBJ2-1	TGTGCCAGCAGCGAGAGGGCCCCTGGGGGGGGGTACAATGAGCAGTTCTTC	CASSERAPGGGYNEQFF
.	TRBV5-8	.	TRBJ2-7	TGTGCCAGCAGCTTACCGGGGAACTACGAGCAGTACTTC	CASSLPGNYEQYF